This T cell receptor beta chain was recovered during a study of blood T cell repertoires in COVID-19 (dated by TCRdb to 2020 to 2021). Concerning the study at large: Samples from collaborators originated in the United States, Italy and Spain and spanned both the acute and convalescent phases of COVID-19. The material from the prospective study consisted of cDNA or gDNA derived from T cells, B-cell-depleted T cells, or PBMCs. The dataset comprised deeply sampled blood TCRbeta repertoires from subjects exposed to, actively infected with, or recovered from COVID-19. A freely available public database, intended as a resource for researchers studying the immune response to SARS-CoV-2, is where the repertoires were released. Samples were obtained from the ongoing ImmuneRACE study (first 160 participants) and from over 1,000 subjects provided by 6 global collaborators. A de-identified subject ID, COVID-19 status, age in years and sex were almost always included in the sample metadata. Where HLA class I and class II types were available, the types were taken from metadata supplied by the sample provider, not from assay-based typing. General conclusions and limits of the study: The amount of clinical and demographic metadata varied by source and participant and was provided uncurated.

Comment on this clone: The specificity of this receptor is unknown. Per-base quality was not reported, and no clone a single base away is much larger than it.

TCRbeta CDR3 regions were amplified from genomic DNA using the immunoSEQ Assay, a bias-controlled multiplex PCR. The published analysis was carried out like this. The number of nucleated cells in each sample was estimated by amplification of reference gene primers within the assay. Sequence reads were collapsed and filtered to measure the absolute abundance of every unique TCRbeta CDR3 rearrangement. For each sample, productive Simpson clonality was calculated as the square root of Simpson's diversity index across productive rearrangements. This is the immuneACCESS table as TCRdb keeps it, with only in-frame sequences that have V and J called. A part of the clones is gone; compared with another copy, unresolved V genes explain less than half, and the rest is unexplained. The V and J calls and the clone size are those of that table, but D and trimming were determined from the DNA. In this sample the table shows around 140,000 clones, about 91% of which occur a single time. The ten largest clones represent around 10% of the sample.

Whole blood was collected in K2EDTA tubes by collaborating institutions according to the institutions' own protocols. For TCRbeta analysis, collaborators shipped samples as frozen whole blood, isolated PBMCs, or DNA extracted from either of those sample types. For CDR1 and CDR2, the germline V gene lists SGHRS and YFSETQ. Unmatched junction bases come to 11, with V trimmed by 4 bases and J by 5 bases. From the cysteine up to the phenylalanine, the CDR3 has a length of 15 residues. Only CDR3 DNA is held: 45 bases, read in frame from base 1. This receptor was obtained from a man in his fifties or sixties with acute or convalescent COVID-19. Sequencing was done on a sample of peripheral blood. The sequence is built from TRBV5-1 and TRBJ2-5, and 7 junctional nucleotides match TRBD1. In nucleotide form, the sequence is TGCGCCAGCAGCCAACAGACAGGGTGGGGTGAGACCCAGTACTTC. This sequence encodes CASSQQTGWGETQYF.